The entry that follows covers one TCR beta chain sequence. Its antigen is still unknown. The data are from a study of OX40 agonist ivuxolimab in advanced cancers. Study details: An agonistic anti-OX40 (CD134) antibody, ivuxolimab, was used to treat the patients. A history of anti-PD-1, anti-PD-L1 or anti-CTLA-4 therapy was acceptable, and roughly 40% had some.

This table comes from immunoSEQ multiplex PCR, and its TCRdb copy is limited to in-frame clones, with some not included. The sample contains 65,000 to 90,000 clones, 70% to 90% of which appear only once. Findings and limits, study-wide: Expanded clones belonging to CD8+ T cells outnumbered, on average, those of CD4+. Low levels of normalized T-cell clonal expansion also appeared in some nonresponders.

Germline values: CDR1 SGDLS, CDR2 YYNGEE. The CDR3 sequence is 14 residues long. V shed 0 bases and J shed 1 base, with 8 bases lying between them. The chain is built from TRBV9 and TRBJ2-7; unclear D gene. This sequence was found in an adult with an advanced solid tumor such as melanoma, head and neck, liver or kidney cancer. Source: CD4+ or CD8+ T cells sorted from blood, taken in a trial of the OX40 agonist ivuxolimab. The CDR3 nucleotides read TGTGCCAGCAGCGTAGGGGATTGGTCCTACGAGCAGTACTTC. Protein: CASSVGDWSYEQYF.